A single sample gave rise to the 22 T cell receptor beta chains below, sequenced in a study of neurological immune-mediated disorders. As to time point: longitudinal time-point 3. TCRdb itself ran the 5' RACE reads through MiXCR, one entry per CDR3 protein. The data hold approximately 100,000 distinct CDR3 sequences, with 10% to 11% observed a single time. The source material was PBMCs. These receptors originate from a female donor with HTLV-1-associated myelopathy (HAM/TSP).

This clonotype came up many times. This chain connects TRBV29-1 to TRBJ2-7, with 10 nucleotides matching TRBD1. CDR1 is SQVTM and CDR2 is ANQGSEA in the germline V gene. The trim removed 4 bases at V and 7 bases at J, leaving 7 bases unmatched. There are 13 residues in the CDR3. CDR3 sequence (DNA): TGCAGCGTTGCGGGGACAGGGGCGCGGGAGCAGTACTTC. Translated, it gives CSVAGTGAREQYF.

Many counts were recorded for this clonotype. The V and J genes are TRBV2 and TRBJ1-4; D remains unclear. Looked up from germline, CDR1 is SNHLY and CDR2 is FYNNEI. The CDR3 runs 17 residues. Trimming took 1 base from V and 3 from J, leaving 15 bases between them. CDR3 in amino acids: CASSEGADSWANEKLFF. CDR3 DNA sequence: TGTGCCAGCAGTGAAGGAGCAGATTCATGGGCTAATGAAAAACTGTTTTTT.

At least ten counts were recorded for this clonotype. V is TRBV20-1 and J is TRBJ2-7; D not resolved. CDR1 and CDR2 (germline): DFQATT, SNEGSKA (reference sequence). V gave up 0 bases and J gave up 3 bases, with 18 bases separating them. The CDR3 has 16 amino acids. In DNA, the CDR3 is TGCAGTGCTAGAGATATATTGGCCACGTACGGCTACGAGCAGTACTTC. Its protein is CSARDILATYGYEQYF.

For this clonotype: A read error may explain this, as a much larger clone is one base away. The CDR3 reads CATRRSQGGMSQYF. As DNA, the CDR3 is TGTGCCACCCGAAGAAGTCAGGGTGGGATGTCCCAGTACTTC. This chain uses TRBV2 with TRBJ2-5; D perhaps matches TRBD1 (5 bases). V was trimmed by 10 bases and J by 9 bases, leaving 24 bases between them. CDR3 length equals 14 residues. The germline V gene encodes CDR1 SNHLY and CDR2 FYNNEI.

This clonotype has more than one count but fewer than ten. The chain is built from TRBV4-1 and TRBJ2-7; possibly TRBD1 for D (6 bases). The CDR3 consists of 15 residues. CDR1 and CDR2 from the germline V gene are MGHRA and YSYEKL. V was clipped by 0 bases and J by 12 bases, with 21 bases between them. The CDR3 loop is CASSQDETGQGRRYF. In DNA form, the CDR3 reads TGCGCCAGCAGCCAAGATGAAACCGGGCAGGGGAGACGGTACTTC.

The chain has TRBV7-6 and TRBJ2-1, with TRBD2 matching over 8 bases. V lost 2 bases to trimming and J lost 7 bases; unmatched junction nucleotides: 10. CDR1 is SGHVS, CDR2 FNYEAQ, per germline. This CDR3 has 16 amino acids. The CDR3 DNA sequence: TGTGCCAGCAGCTTAATTAGGGCGGGGGGCCAAAATGAGCAGTTCTTC. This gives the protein CASSLIRAGGQNEQFF.

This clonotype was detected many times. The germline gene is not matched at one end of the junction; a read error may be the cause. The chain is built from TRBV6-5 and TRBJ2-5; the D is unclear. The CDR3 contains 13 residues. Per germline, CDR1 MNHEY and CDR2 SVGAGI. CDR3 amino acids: CASSTQYQETQYF. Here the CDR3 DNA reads TGTGCCAGCAGCACACAATACCAGGAGACCCAGTACTTC.

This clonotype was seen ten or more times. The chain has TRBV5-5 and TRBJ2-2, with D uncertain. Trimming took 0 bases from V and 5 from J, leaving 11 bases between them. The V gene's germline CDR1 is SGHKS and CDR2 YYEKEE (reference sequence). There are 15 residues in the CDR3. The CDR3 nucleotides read TGTGCCAGCAGCTTGGGTAATGTCGGAACCGGGGAGCTGTTTTTT. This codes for CASSLGNVGTGELFF.

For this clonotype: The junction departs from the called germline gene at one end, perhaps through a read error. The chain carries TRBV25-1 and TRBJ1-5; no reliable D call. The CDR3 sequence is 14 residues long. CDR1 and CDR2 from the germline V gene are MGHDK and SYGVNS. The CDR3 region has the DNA TGTGCCAGCAGCCGGACGGATACCAATCACCCCCAGCATTTT. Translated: CASSRTDTNHPQHF.

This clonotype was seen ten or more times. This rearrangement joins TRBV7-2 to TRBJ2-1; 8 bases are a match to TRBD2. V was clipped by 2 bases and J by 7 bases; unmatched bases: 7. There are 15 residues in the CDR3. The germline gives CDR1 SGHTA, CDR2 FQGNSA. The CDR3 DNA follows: TGTGCCAGCAGCTTAAGTAGCGGGGTTTATAATGAGCAGTTCTTC. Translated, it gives CASSLSSGVYNEQFF.

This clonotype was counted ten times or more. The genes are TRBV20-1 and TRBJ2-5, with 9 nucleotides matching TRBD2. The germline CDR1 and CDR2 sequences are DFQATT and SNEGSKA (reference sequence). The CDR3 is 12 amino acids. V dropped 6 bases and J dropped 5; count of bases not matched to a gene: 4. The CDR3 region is CSAKAGGETQYF. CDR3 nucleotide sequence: TGCAGTGCGAAGGCGGGGGGGGAGACCCAGTACTTC.

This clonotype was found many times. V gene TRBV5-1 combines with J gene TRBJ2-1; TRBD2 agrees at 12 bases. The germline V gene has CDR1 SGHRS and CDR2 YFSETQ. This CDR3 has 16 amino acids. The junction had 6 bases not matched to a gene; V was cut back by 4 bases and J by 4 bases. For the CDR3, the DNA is TGCGCCAGCAGCCCCCTACTAGCGGGGGGATACAATGAGCAGTTCTTC. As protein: CASSPLLAGGYNEQFF.

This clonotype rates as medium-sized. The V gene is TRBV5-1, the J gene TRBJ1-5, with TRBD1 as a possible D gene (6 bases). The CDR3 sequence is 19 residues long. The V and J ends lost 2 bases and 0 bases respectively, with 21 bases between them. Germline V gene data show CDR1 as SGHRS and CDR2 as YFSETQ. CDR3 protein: CASSFTRGPKVYSNQPQHF. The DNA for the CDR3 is TGCGCCAGCAGCTTTACCAGGGGCCCCAAGGTTTATAGCAATCAGCCCCAGCATTTT.

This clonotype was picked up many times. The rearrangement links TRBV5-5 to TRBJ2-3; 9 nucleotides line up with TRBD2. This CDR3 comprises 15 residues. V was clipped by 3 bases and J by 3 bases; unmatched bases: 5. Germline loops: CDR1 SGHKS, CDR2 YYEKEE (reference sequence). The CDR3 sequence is CASSSLAGQTDTQYF. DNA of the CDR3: TGTGCCAGCAGCTCGCTAGCGGGGCAAACAGATACGCAGTATTTT.

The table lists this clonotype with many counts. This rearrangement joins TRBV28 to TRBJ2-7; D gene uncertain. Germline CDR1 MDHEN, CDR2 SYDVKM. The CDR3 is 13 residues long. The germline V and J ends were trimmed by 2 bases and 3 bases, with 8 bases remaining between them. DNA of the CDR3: TGTGCCAGCAGTTTACGGACCTTCTACGAGCAGTACTTC. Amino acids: CASSLRTFYEQYF.

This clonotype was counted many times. The DNA for the CDR3 is TGCGCCAGCAGCTTGGAGATTTCCAGAAATGCCTACGAGCAGTACTTC. It specifies CASSLEISRNAYEQYF. The chain has TRBV5-1 and TRBJ2-7; D gene uncertain. Germline V gives CDR1 SGHRS, CDR2 YFSETQ. V lost 0 bases and J lost 2, with 15 bases in between. This CDR3 is built from 16 residues.

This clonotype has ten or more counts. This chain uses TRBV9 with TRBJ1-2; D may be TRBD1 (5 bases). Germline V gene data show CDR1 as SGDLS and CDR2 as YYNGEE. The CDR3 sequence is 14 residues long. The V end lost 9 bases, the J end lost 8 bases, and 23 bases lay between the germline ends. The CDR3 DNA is TGTGCCACCTCACCGAGGGACCTTACGGGGGGCTACACCTTC. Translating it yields CATSPRDLTGGYTF.

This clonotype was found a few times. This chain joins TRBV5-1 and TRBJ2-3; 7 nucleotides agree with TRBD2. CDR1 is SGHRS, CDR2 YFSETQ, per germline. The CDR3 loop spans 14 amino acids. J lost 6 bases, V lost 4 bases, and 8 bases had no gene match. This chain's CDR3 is CASSSGTPGDTQYF. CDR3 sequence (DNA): TGCGCCAGCAGCAGCGGGACTCCTGGGGATACGCAGTATTTT.

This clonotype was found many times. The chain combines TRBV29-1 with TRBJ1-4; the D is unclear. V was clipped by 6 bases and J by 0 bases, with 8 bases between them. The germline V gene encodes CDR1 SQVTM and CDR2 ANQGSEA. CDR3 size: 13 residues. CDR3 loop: CSVNSATNEKLFF. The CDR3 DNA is TGCAGCGTAAACAGTGCAACTAATGAAAAACTGTTTTTT.

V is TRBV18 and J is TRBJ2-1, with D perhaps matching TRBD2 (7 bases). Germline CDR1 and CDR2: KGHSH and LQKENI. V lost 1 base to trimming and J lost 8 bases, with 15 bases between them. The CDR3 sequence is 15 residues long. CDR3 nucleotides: TGTGCCAGCTCACCACAAAGCGGAGGGGGGGATGAGCAGTTCTTC. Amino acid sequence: CASSPQSGGGDEQFF.

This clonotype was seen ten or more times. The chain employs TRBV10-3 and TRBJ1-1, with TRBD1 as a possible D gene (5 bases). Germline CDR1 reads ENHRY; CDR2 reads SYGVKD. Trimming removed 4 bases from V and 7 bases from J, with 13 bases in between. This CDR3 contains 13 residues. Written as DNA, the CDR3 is TGTGCCATCAGTGGCCAGGGACCCTATGAAGCTTTCTTT. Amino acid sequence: CAISGQGPYEAFF.

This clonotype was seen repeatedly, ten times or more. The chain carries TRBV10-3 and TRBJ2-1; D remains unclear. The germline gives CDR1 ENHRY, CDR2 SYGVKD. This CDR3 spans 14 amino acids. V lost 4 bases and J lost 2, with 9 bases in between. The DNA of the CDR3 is TGTGCCATCAGTGGGGTCGGGCCCTACAATGAGCAGTTCTTC. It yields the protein CAISGVGPYNEQFF.